This TCR beta chain comes out of a study of glioma-infiltrating T cells after dendritic cell vaccination. Whole-study context: Patients received autologous tumor lysate-pulsed dendritic cell vaccination between about 2003 and 2013. Three intradermal dendritic cell vaccine injections were given every two weeks. Study results and limitations: Higher pretreatment TIL content predicted longer progression-free time and survival.

The repertoire was sequenced with immunoSEQ multiplex PCR; TCRdb's copy has only in-frame clones and lacks some. The table shows tens of thousands of clones, with about 85% occurring only once. With regard to this clone: The antigen remains unidentified.

The CDR3 runs to 15 residues. Trimming removed 3 bases at V and 1 base at J, with 12 bases between. CDR1 is MNHEY and CDR2 is SMNVEV in the germline V gene (reference sequence). The time point: after dendritic cell vaccination, including at tumor progression/relapse. This chain uses TRBV27 with TRBJ2-5; D is perhaps TRBD2 (5 bases). This material consisted of blood, taken after dendritic cell vaccination. The TCR comes from a human donor with glioblastoma. The DNA for the CDR3 is TGTGCCAGCAGTTTTACGGTCGGGATCCAAGAGACCCAGTACTTC. Translated: CASSFTVGIQETQYF.